The text below deals with one T cell receptor (beta chain). At least ten counts were recorded for this clonotype. Its target antigen remains unknown. Per-base quality was not reported, and no clone a single base away is much larger than it. This entry is derived from a study of CD8 T cells in ankylosing spondylitis (dated by TCRdb to about 2017). The study in broad terms: The study profiled T cell receptor beta repertoires in healthy donors and ankylosing spondylitis patients to find disease-linked TCR variants. Peripheral blood was sampled, and synovial fluid was additionally collected from ankylosing spondylitis patients. The full study cohort comprised 25 ankylosing spondylitis patients and 110 or so healthy donors. Study-wide findings and limitations: Blood from ankylosing spondylitis patients appeared to be characterized by a TCR beta motif composed of about eight highly homologous amino acid variants. Some of the motif variants had been reported before in the synovial fluid and blood of reactive arthritis patients, a finding that suggests common disease-initiation mechanisms. Significant enrichment of the disease-linked clones was reported in matched synovial fluid samples from ankylosing spondylitis patients. A CD8+ phenotype was shown by the disease-linked clones, which were found at relatively low frequencies in peripheral blood.

Sequencing instrument: Illumina HiSeq 2500. Quantitative 5'-RACE with molecular barcodes was used to prepare TCR beta libraries. The published analysis was carried out like this. Disease-linked TCR variants were identified with a new computational method built on a probabilistic model of VDJ rearrangement. The public reads were reanalyzed by TCRdb: fastp trimming at Q25, MiXCR alignment, in-frame beta chains only. Rows are unified per CDR3 protein, each entry keeping the most common DNA and genes. For this entry, the V and J calls and clone size follow TCRdb and not the study's own pipeline. This sample comprises about 260,000 distinct CDR3 sequences, more than 20% of them detected only once. The ten biggest clones cover 0.61% of the sample. The CDR3 goes from the cysteine to the phenylalanine over 15 residues. Of all the DNA, just the CDR3 is kept, 45 bases in frame from base 1. Compared with germline, V lacks 6 bases and J lacks 7 bases; bases without a gene match: 7.

Sequenced: blood, either unsorted or a sorted T cell fraction (not recorded which). The V and J segments used are TRBV12-3 or TRBV12-4 and TRBJ2-1, with 12 bases in between that match TRBD2. This TCR derives from a male donor with ankylosing spondylitis or in good health (not recorded which). DNA sequence: TGTGCCAGCAGAGCTAGCGGGGGGGCGAATAATGAGCAGTTCTTC. It is translated as CASRASGGANNEQFF.